This T cell receptor (beta chain) was captured in a study of PD-1 blockade in classical Hodgkin lymphoma. The length of the CDR3 is 14 residues. Trimming took 3 bases from V and 7 from J; bases not matched to a gene: 1. Germline V lookup: CDR1 SGHRS, CDR2 YFSETQ. With no exception, relapse followed autologous stem cell transplantation in all patients, and brentuximab vedotin exposure varied. Using immunoSEQ multiplex PCR, the repertoire was profiled, and TCRdb retains in-frame clones only, with some absent. The table records around 150,000 clones, approximately 80% of them present only once. This receptor was taken from a human donor with classical Hodgkin lymphoma. This rearrangement joins TRBV5-1 to TRBJ2-1, with 13 bases aligning to TRBD2. The sequences come from peripheral blood mononuclear cells (PBMCs), collected before the second cycle of nivolumab. In DNA form, the CDR3 reads TGCGCCAGCAGCTGGGGACTAGCGGGGAATGAGCAGTTCTTC. It encodes CASSWGLAGNEQFF. The whole variable domain, filled in from reference TRBV5-1 and TRBJ2-1, reads KAGVTQTPRYLIKTRGQQVTLSCSPISGHRSVSWYQQTPGQGLQFLFEYFSETQRNKGNFPGRFSGRQFSNSRSEMNVSTLELGDSALYLCASSWGLAGNEQFFGPGTRLTVL.